The 8 T cell receptor beta chains in this list originate from one sample, sequenced in a study of monozygotic twins with inflammatory bowel disease (dated by TCRdb to about 2019). Library generation was performed with 5' RACE. This sample was sequenced with an Illumina HiSeq 2500. Based on TCRdb reprocessing of the reads, there is one entry per CDR3 protein sequence, and DNA is missing. The table held for this sample gives 150,000 to 200,000 distinct CDR3 sequences. Of the sample, 2.8% falls within the top ten clones. Sequenced sample: blood. The receptors shown here come from a human donor with ulcerative colitis or Crohn's disease, or a healthy co-twin of an affected twin (not recorded which).

The gene calls are TRBV7-2 and TRBJ2-7; the D gene TCRdb calls, TRBD1, cannot be checked with no DNA. CDR1 is SGHTA and CDR2 is FQGNSA in the germline V gene. The CDR3 is made up of 14 amino acids. The CDR3 protein is CASSLHRGPYEQYF.

The chain is built from TRBV5-1 and TRBJ2-7; the TCRdb D gene call, TRBD2, has no DNA to confirm it. The CDR3 has 17 amino acids. Germline CDR1 and CDR2: SGHRS and YFSETQ. The CDR3 protein is CASSLWTSGTYSYEQYF.

V and J are TRBV28 and TRBJ2-6; TCRdb outputs TRBD1, but without DNA this stays unchecked. This CDR3 comprises 15 residues. CDR1 and CDR2 from the germline V gene are MDHEN and SYDVKM. This CDR3 is CASRRGSSGANVLTF.

The chain couples TRBV5-5 to TRBJ2-7; the D call from TCRdb, TRBD2, cannot be confirmed without DNA. Germline CDR1 SGHKS, CDR2 YYEKEE (reference sequence). The CDR3 is made up of 11 amino acids. The CDR3: CASGLLAAEYF.

The V call is TRBV15, the J call TRBJ2-2; the TCRdb D gene call, TRBD1, has no DNA to confirm it. This CDR3 is built from 15 residues. Germline V CDR1 and CDR2: LNHNV, YYDKDF (reference sequence). The chain's CDR3 is CATSRWDRGAGELFF. Using reference TRBV15 and TRBJ2-2 for the parts outside the CDR3, the full variable domain is DAMVIQNPRYQVTQFGKPVTLSCSQTLNHNVMYWYQQKSSQAPKLLFHYYDKDFNNEADTPDNFQSRRPNTSFCFLDIRSPGLGDTAMYLCATSRWDRGAGELFFGEGSRLTVL.

CDR3 loop: CASSFHGGGDTGELFF. The chain combines TRBV7-3 with TRBJ2-2. The CDR3 has 16 residues. Germline V gene sequence: CDR1 SGHTA, CDR2 FQGTGA.

The chain combines TRBV9 with TRBJ2-1. The CDR3 is 18 residues long. Germline-derived CDR1 and CDR2 are SGDLS and YYNGEE. The chain's CDR3 is CASSVDPTFRLSYNEQFF.

V usage is TRBV24-1 and J usage is TRBJ2-6. The germline gives CDR1 KGHDR, CDR2 SFDVKD. The length of the CDR3 is 16 residues. The CDR3 here is CATSDQRSSGANVLTF.